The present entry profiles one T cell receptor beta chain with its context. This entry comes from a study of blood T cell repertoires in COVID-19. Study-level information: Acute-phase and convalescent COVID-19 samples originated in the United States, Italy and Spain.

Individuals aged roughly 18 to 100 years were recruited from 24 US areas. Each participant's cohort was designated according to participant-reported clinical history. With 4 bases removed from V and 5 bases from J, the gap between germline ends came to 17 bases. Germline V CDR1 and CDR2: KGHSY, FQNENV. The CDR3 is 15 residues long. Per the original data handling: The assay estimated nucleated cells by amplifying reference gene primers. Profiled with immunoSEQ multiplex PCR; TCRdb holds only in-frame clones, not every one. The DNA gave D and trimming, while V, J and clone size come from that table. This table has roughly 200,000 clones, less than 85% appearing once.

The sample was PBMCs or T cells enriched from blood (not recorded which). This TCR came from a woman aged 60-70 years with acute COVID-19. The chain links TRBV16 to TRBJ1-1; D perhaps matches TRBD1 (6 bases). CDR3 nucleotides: TGTGCCAGCAGCCCCCCGACGGGGGGCCGTACTGAAGCTTTCTTT. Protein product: CASSPPTGGRTEAFF.